One sample yielded the 19 T cell receptor beta chains listed below, sequenced in a study of T cell changes during pregnancy in multiple sclerosis. Clones were read by immunoSEQ multiplex PCR, and TCRdb kept only the in-frame ones, dropping some. The profile covers about 20,000 clones, with 80% to 90% appearing a single time and approximately 7.5% taken by the ten largest. The source was CD8+ T cells from peripheral blood mononuclear cells, collected in the second trimester of pregnancy. The source of these receptors is a female donor in good health, enrolled as a control in a pregnancy study.

CDR3 DNA sequence: TGTGCCAGCAGCTTCGAACTAGCGGGAGTGTTCTACGAGCAGTACTTC. It codes for CASSFELAGVFYEQYF. The chain links TRBV5-4 to TRBJ2-7; TRBD2 matches at 11 bases. The CDR3 runs to 16 residues. V shed 2 bases, J shed 3 bases, and the junction held 7 bases outside the gene matches. Germline lookup yields CDR1 SGHNT and CDR2 YYREEE (reference sequence).

The genes are TRBV11-2 and TRBJ1-4, with TRBD1 identical over 9 bases. V lost 6 bases, J lost 0 bases, and 14 bases stayed unmatched. This CDR3 contains 19 residues. Per germline, CDR1 SGHAT and CDR2 FQNNGV. The CDR3 is CASRPGQGFSPATNEKLFF. Here the CDR3 DNA reads TGTGCCAGCAGACCGGGACAGGGTTTTTCTCCTGCAACTAATGAAAAACTGTTTTTT.

J is TRBJ2-1 and V is TRBV6-5; D is uncertain. Germline V gives CDR1 MNHEY, CDR2 SVGAGI. The V gene lost 5 bases and the J gene lost 6 bases, with 5 bases spanning the gap. The CDR3 is made up of 11 amino acids. As DNA, the CDR3 is TGTGCCAGCAGTCCGGGCAATGAGCAGTTCTTC. Its protein is CASSPGNEQFF.

The chain couples TRBV4-1 to TRBJ1-2; 10 bases are a match to TRBD1. The CDR3 sequence is 14 residues long. Germline values: CDR1 MGHRA, CDR2 YSYEKL. The ends lost 0 bases at V and 8 bases at J; junction bases unmatched: 3. CDR3 protein: CASSQDGDRGGYTF. As DNA, the CDR3 is TGCGCCAGCAGCCAAGATGGGGACAGGGGAGGCTACACCTTC.

The rearrangement uses TRBV27 and TRBJ2-7; D perhaps matches TRBD2 (6 bases). From germline, CDR1 is MNHEY and CDR2 SMNVEV (reference sequence). The CDR3 sequence is 12 residues long. Trimming left V 8 bases short and J 5 bases short, with 13 bases between. CDR3 amino acids: CASGRQGHEQYF. In DNA form, the CDR3 reads TGTGCCAGCGGGAGGCAGGGCCACGAGCAGTACTTC.

This clone was observed once. The V and J genes are TRBV28 and TRBJ1-2, with TRBD1 matching over 7 bases. Germline-derived CDR1 and CDR2 are MDHEN and SYDVKM. This CDR3 is 15 amino acids long. Trimming cost V 6 bases and J 8 bases; bases outside gene matches: 15. CDR3: CASSRPADRIQGYTF. As DNA, the CDR3 is TGTGCCAGCAGCCGTCCCGCGGACAGGATACAGGGCTACACCTTC.

The rearrangement links TRBV19 to TRBJ1-2; the D is unclear. V was pared by 4 bases and J by 0 bases, with 6 bases between. The germline CDR1 and CDR2 sequences are LNHDA and SQIVND (reference sequence). The CDR3 is 13 residues long. CDR3 amino acids: CASSTTSNYGYTF. The DNA of the CDR3 is TGTGCCAGTAGTACGACATCTAACTATGGCTACACCTTC. The full variable domain, completed using reference TRBV19 and TRBJ1-2, is DGGITQSPKYLFRKEGQNVTLSCEQNLNHDAMYWYRQDPGQGLRLIYYSQIVNDFQKGDIAEGYSVSREKKESFPLTVTSAQKNPTAFYLCASSTTSNYGYTFGSGTRLTVV.

This clone turned up a few times. The CDR3 coding sequence is TGTGCCAGCAGTGACAGTGAGGGAGGAGAGCAGTACTTC. Translation gives CASSDSEGGEQYF. V usage is TRBV6-4 and J usage is TRBJ2-7; TRBD2 might be the D (6 bases). Germline CDR1 is MRHNA and CDR2 is SNTAGT. CDR3 length: 13 amino acids. V lost 2 bases and J 7 bases, leaving 12 bases between the germline ends.

The V call is TRBV27, the J call TRBJ2-7, with 10 bases that match TRBD1. The CDR3 length is 13 residues. The germline gives CDR1 MNHEY, CDR2 SMNVEV (reference sequence). V lost 11 bases and J lost 1; bases outside the gene matches: 5. CDR3 loop: CAARQGASYEQYF. The CDR3 DNA follows: TGTGCCGCCCGACAGGGGGCTTCCTACGAGCAGTACTTC.

The V and J genes are TRBV19 and TRBJ1-1, with 7 bases matching TRBD1. The CDR3 consists of 12 residues. CDR1 is LNHDA and CDR2 is SQIVND in the germline V gene (reference sequence). CDR3 residues: CATGQMNTEAFF. The CDR3 region has the DNA TGTGCAACGGGACAGATGAACACTGAAGCTTTCTTT.

The genes are TRBV10-3 and TRBJ2-1; 16 nucleotides agree with TRBD2. V trimming: 1 base; J trimming: 1 base; junction bases outside the gene matches: 7. The CDR3 sequence is 20 residues long. Germline CDR1 ENHRY, CDR2 SYGVKD. The CDR3 protein is CAISEWGLAGGPGSYNEQFF. CDR3 nucleotides: TGTGCCATCAGTGAGTGGGGACTAGCGGGAGGGCCGGGTTCCTACAATGAGCAGTTCTTC.

The gene calls are TRBV6-4 and TRBJ2-2; 8 nucleotides match TRBD1. V shed 6 bases and J 6 bases; nucleotides not matched to a gene: 3. The CDR3 runs 13 residues. Germline lookup yields CDR1 MRHNA and CDR2 SNTAGT. The CDR3 protein is CASRTGEAGELFF. The CDR3 bases are TGTGCCAGCAGGACAGGGGAAGCCGGGGAGCTGTTTTTT.

The chain employs TRBV9 and TRBJ2-1; TRBD1 might be the D (6 bases). The germline V gene has CDR1 SGDLS and CDR2 YYNGEE. The CDR3 sequence is 15 residues long. V was clipped by 3 bases and J by 2 bases, with 12 bases between them. CDR3 in DNA: TGTGCCAGCAGCGATTCAGGGGAACCCTACAATGAGCAGTTCTTC. It translates to CASSDSGEPYNEQFF.

V usage is TRBV27 and J usage is TRBJ2-1; tentative D call: TRBD1 (6 bases). Germline values: CDR1 MNHEY, CDR2 SMNVEV (reference sequence). The ends were cut back, 9 bases at V and 7 bases at J, with 22 bases in the middle. The CDR3 extends over 15 amino acids. The CDR3 nucleotides are TGTGCCAGTTGGAGACAGGTCGAATCATTGAATGAGCAGTTCTTC. It is translated as CASWRQVESLNEQFF.

The chain uses TRBV29-1 and TRBJ2-1; D possibly corresponds to TRBD2 (5 bases). The V end was cut by 7 bases, the J end by 7 bases, with 26 bases between. This CDR3 spans 16 amino acids. Germline lookup yields CDR1 SQVTM and CDR2 ANQGSEA. The DNA of the CDR3 is TGCAGCGCTTGTGTCCTCCGGGGAGCATCGTGGAATGAGCAGTTCTTC. It codes for CSACVLRGASWNEQFF.

The table lists this clone with a count of one. V usage is TRBV7-2 and J usage is TRBJ1-6; possibly TRBD1 for D (5 bases). This CDR3 has 15 residues. V lost 5 bases to trimming and J lost 7 bases, with 15 bases between them. Per germline, CDR1 SGHTA and CDR2 FQGNSA. This CDR3 reads CASSLPPRGNSPLHF. CDR3 DNA: TGTGCCAGCAGCCTACCCCCAAGGGGAAATTCACCCCTCCACTTT.

The V and J genes are TRBV15 and TRBJ1-1, with no clear D. V lost 3 bases to trimming and J lost 3 bases, with 8 bases between them. Germline V gene data show CDR1 as LNHNV and CDR2 as YYDKDF (reference sequence). This CDR3 comprises 13 residues. The CDR3 here is CATSRRLDTEAFF. The CDR3 DNA is TGTGCCACCAGCAGGCGGTTGGACACTGAAGCTTTCTTT.

V is TRBV10-3 and J is TRBJ2-3; 7 bases map to TRBD2. Germline assignment: CDR1 ENHRY and CDR2 SYGVKD. The CDR3 is 14 amino acids. Trimming cost V 0 bases and J 6 bases; bases outside gene matches: 3. The CDR3 loop is CAISESGGSDTQYF. The CDR3 DNA reads TGTGCCATCAGTGAGTCCGGCGGGAGTGATACGCAGTATTTT.

This clone was counted only a few times. The DNA for the CDR3 is TGTGCCAGCCTCGGGGTAGCGGGGGGTACAGATACGCAGTATTTT. It specifies CASLGVAGGTDTQYF. The V and J genes are TRBV6-1 and TRBJ2-3; TRBD2 matches 10 bases. The germline V gene has CDR1 MNHNS and CDR2 SASEGT. The CDR3 sequence is 15 residues long. The ends lost 8 bases at V and 3 bases at J; junction bases unmatched: 8.